This T cell receptor (beta chain) is drawn from a study of cytomegalovirus exposure and HLA in healthy donors. The CDR3 totals 14 residues. Trimming stripped 1 base from V and 4 bases from J, with 11 bases between. Germline V gene data show CDR1 as LNHDA and CDR2 as SQIVND (reference sequence). Profiled with immunoSEQ multiplex PCR; TCRdb holds only in-frame clones, not every one. The sample yields about 70,000 clones, over 90% seen once. The chain couples TRBV19 to TRBJ2-7, with D possibly being TRBD2 (6 bases). The source of this sequence is a man between 18 and 29 years old in good health and CMV-seropositive. Sequencing was carried out using PBMCs. The CDR3 DNA is TGTGCCAGTAGTATAGGAGGGAGCGGGTACGAGCAGTACTTC. Its protein product is CASSIGGSGYEQYF.